This note documents a single T cell receptor (beta chain) sequence. This clonotype was seen a handful of times. This receptor's antigen is unknown. Qualities for individual bases were not recorded, and no much larger clone is one base off. Sample time point, as interpreted from the label and publication: patch test 1, 2 weeks after DPC sensitization. The sample's treatment or condition label, in plain terms: therapeutic diphenylcyclopropenone sensitization with weekly scalp DPC. Blood at each patch-test visit was drawn before the patch test was applied. Patients were eligible if aged 18 to 70, diagnosed with alopecia and judged suitable for DPC therapy, and pregnant patients were excluded. Unfractionated whole blood was collected in Tempus Blood RNA tubes, and total RNA was extracted from that blood. CDR1 and CDR2 are drawn from the germline V gene: MDHEN, SYDVKM. Including the terminal cysteine and phenylalanine, the CDR3 comprises 16 residues. Only CDR3 DNA is held: 48 bases, read in frame from base 1. Trimmed from V: 3 bases; trimmed from J: 2 bases; junction bases lacking a gene match: 4.

The source of the sample is a study of human T cells and chemical hapten exposure listed by TCRdb under 2021. Notes on the research overall: For sensitization, 2% DPC in acetone was applied to a roughly 2 cm by roughly 2 cm area of upper inner arm skin. Peripheral blood TCR repertoire changes were tracked in vivo in alopecia patients during primary and secondary sensitization to the hapten diphenylcyclopropenone (DPC). Blood samples were taken from patients before sensitization (week 0) and at 2, 6 and about 24 weeks after DPC sensitization. Patch testing was done on the upper back using Finn chambers containing 0.01% DPC, and results were scored after 6 days according to International Contact Dermatitis Research Group standards. Libraries were pooled for sequencing, and per-sample TCR yields varied mainly because of small differences in library volumes within the pool. Around 29 alopecia patients provided blood for TCR sequencing at one to four time points (pre-sensitization, 2, 6 and 24 weeks). Patients additionally received weekly therapeutic DPC doses to the scalp throughout the approximately 24-week study period. The patient cohort, mostly female, included alopecia areata with under or over 50% scalp involvement, alopecia totalis and alopecia universalis.

The receptor library was made with RACE. Sequencing was performed on a NextSeq 500. During library preparation, unique molecular identifiers were attached to individual cDNA molecules so that TCRs could be counted in a quantitative, reproducible way. Both TCR alpha and TCR beta chains were sequenced from each blood RNA sample. The authors processed their data as follows. The median number of TCRs per sample was some 100,000, ranging from roughly 20,000 to 700,000. V, J and CDR3 annotation of the TCR reads was carried out using the Decombinator software suite. For the PS versus PT1 abundance plots, all samples were subsampled to the same number of TCRs (28,000). TCRs were defined as expanded if absent before sensitization and observed at least eight times at the 2-week time point. TCRdb cleaned the public reads at Q25 with fastp, built clones with MiXCR and kept in-frame beta chains. A single entry per CDR3 protein holds the most common genes and DNA from its merged rows. TCRdb's processing, not the authors' own work, is the source of the V and J calls. The sample records roughly 160,000 distinct CDR3 sequences, roughly 14% of which are singletons. Jointly, the top ten make up 1.5% to 2% of the sample.

General conclusions and limits of the study: DPC sensitization did not change the number of TCRs with a frequency above 1 in 1000, and there was no evidence of changes in global repertoire structure. Patch test score was positively correlated with the number of PT1 expanded TCRs, with significance at thresholds 8, 16 and 32 but not at 4. All patients had alopecia, a presumed autoimmune disease, so their immune response might differ from that of healthy individuals. Expanded TCRs formed significantly more large CDR3 similarity clusters than pre-sensitization or healthy control sets, consistent with antigen-driven responses. Repeated subsampling changed both the strength of the expansion versus patch-test correlation and the threshold at which that correlation became significant.

The source was whole blood, collected in connection with sensitization to the hapten diphenylcyclopropenone (DPC). The chain joins TRBV28 to TRBJ2-7; 13 central bases correspond to TRBD2. This sequence originates from a woman between 25 and 40 years old with alopecia areata. Some clones in this sample may be carry-over from other donors' samples. The CDR3 here reads CASSLIGTSGTYEQYF. In nucleotides, the sequence is TGTGCCAGCAGTTTGATTGGGACTAGCGGGACCTACGAGCAGTACTTC.